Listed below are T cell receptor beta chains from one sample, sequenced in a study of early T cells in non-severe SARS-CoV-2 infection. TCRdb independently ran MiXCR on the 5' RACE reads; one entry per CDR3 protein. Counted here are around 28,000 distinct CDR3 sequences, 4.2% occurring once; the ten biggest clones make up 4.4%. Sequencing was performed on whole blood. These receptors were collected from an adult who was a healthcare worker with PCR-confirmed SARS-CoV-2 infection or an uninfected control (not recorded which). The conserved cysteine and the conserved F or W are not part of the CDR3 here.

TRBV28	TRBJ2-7	ASSRLPLRGQDYEQY
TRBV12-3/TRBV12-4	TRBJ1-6	ASTMGGGNNSPLH
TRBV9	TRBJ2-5	ASSVDTGQETQY
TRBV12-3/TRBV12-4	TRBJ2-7	ASSLGLYEQY
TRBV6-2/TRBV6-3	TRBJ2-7	ASSYRRQGRSYEQY
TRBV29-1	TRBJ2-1	SAMGLAGGNEQF
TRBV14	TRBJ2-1	ASSSTSPFEF
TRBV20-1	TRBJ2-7	SVTSAYEQY
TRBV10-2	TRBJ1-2	ASKGQGSSNGYT
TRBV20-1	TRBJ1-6	SARAGANNSPLH
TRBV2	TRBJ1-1	ASTRGADTEAF
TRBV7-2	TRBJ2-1	ASSIYNEQF
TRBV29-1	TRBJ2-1	SGKGLAGDEQF
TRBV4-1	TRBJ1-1	ASSQVPGQSEAF
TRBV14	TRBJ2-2	ASSQSIGGELF
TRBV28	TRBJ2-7	ASSLAGVPPREQY
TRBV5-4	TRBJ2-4	ASSLAAEDIQY
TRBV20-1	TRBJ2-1	SARLPLRNNEQF
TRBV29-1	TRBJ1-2	SVEVNYGYT
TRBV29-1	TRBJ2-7	SVGGQGGEQY